A single sample gave rise to the 27 T cell receptor beta chains below, sequenced in a study of blood T cell repertoires in COVID-19 (TCRdb year 2020). Receptors were amplified or captured by the immunoSEQ multiplex PCR assay. Entries here come from immuneACCESS through TCRdb and include only in-frame sequences with V and J called. Some clones fail to appear in such tables; in the studies checked, an unresolved V gene covers under half of the shortfall, and the cause of the remainder is unknown. This sample holds under 120,000 clones; approximately 80% were observed only once. Less than 25% of the sample rests with the top ten. The sample consisted of peripheral blood. The receptors were gathered from a man between 65 and 85 years old with active or convalescent COVID-19.

J is TRBJ1-1 and V is TRBV5-1, with a possible D match to TRBD1 (6 bases). Trimming removed 1 base at V and 3 bases at J, with 10 bases between. Germline V gives CDR1 SGHRS, CDR2 YFSETQ. The length of the CDR3 is 14 residues. The chain's CDR3 is CASSLMGHDTEAFF. The DNA of the CDR3 is TGCGCCAGCAGCTTGATGGGACACGACACTGAAGCTTTCTTT.

Notes on this clone: This specimen includes other DNA sequences encoding the same CDR3. V is TRBV5-1 and J is TRBJ2-1; no clear D. The CDR3 is made up of 13 amino acids. Between the trimmed V and J ends, which lost 2 bases and 3 bases, there was a span of 6 bases. Germline-derived CDR1 and CDR2 are SGHRS and YFSETQ. This CDR3 reads CASSLDIYNEQFF. CDR3 DNA sequence: TGCGCCAGCAGCTTAGACATCTACAATGAGCAGTTCTTC. Full variable domain (outside the CDR3, taken from reference TRBV5-1 and TRBJ2-1): KAGVTQTPRYLIKTRGQQVTLSCSPISGHRSVSWYQQTPGQGLQFLFEYFSETQRNKGNFPGRFSGRQFSNSRSEMNVSTLELGDSALYLCASSLDIYNEQFFGPGTRLTVL.

The chain employs TRBV30 and TRBJ2-3; tentative D call: TRBD2 (5 bases). The CDR3 extends over 12 amino acids. Germline V gene lookup returns CDR1 GTSNPN and CDR2 SVGIG (reference sequence). Trimming took off 5 bases at V and 4 bases at J, with 10 bases between the two ends. The DNA for the CDR3 is TGTGCCTGGGGGAGAAGTTCAGATACGCAGTATTTT. Translation gives CAWGRSSDTQYF. The variable domain in full, with the rest retrieved from reference TRBV30 and TRBJ2-3, is SQTIHQWPATLVQPVGSPLSLECTVEGTSNPNLYWYRQAAGRGLQLLFYSVGIGQISSEVPQNLSASRPQDRQFILSSKKLLLSDSGFYLCAWGRSSDTQYFGPGTRLTVL.

This chain links TRBV19 with TRBJ1-2; 10 positions agree with TRBD1. Germline CDR1 is LNHDA and CDR2 is SQIVND (reference sequence). V dropped 2 bases and J dropped 7; count of bases not matched to a gene: 13. There are 17 residues in the CDR3. As DNA, the CDR3 is TGTGCCAGTAGTATAAACCCCCGACAGGGGGCCTTCAGTGGCTACACCTTC. Translation: CASSINPRQGAFSGYTF.

J is TRBJ1-1 and V is TRBV28, with 8 bases fitting TRBD1. The CDR3 spans 14 residues. The J segment lost 11 bases and the V segment lost 3 bases, leaving 11 bases of the junction unmatched. The germline V gene encodes CDR1 MDHEN and CDR2 SYDVKM. CDR3 region: CASSLSQGASNAFF. The CDR3 nucleotides are TGTGCCAGCAGTTTGTCTCAGGGGGCGAGTAACGCTTTCTTT.

The J gene is TRBJ1-5, the V gene TRBV6-6; D may be TRBD1 (6 bases). The V gene's germline CDR1 is MNHNY and CDR2 SVGAGI (reference sequence). The CDR3 is 14 amino acids. V was shortened by 6 bases and J by 3 bases, with 12 bases between the two germline ends. CDR3 loop: CASSFGQINQPQHF. In DNA form, the CDR3 reads TGTGCCAGCAGCTTCGGACAGATCAATCAGCCCCAGCATTTT.

The rearrangement uses TRBV5-1 and TRBJ2-7; 8 bases are shared with TRBD1. Germline assignment: CDR1 SGHRS and CDR2 YFSETQ. The CDR3 is 14 residues long. V lost 0 bases, J lost 2 bases, and 1 base stayed unmatched. This CDR3 is CASSLEQGAYEQYF. The CDR3 DNA sequence: TGCGCCAGCAGCTTGGAACAGGGGGCCTACGAGCAGTACTTC.

This chain's CDR3 is CASNLRDRGETQYF. For the CDR3, the DNA is TGTGCCAGCAACCTCCGGGACAGGGGAGAGACCCAGTACTTC. V usage is TRBV28 and J usage is TRBJ2-5, with 10 nucleotides matching TRBD1. This CDR3 region has 14 residues. Germline-derived CDR1 and CDR2 are MDHEN and SYDVKM. V dropped 7 bases and J dropped 4; count of bases not matched to a gene: 6.

This clone was seen once. The CDR3 region is CASSYGSGRYEQYF. The CDR3 bases are TGTGCCAGCAGTTATGGTAGCGGGAGGTACGAGCAGTACTTC. The V call is TRBV6-5, the J call TRBJ2-7; the match to TRBD2 covers 10 bases. After removal of 3 bases from V and 4 bases from J, the junction contained 3 bases not matched to a gene. Looked up from germline, CDR1 is MNHEY and CDR2 is SVGAGI. This CDR3 has 14 residues.

The chain uses TRBV6-5 and TRBJ1-2; D not resolved. In germline, CDR1 is MNHEY, CDR2 SVGAGI. Trimming took 0 bases from V and 3 from J, leaving 11 bases between them. The CDR3 has 15 residues. CDR3 sequence reads: CASSYSREIHYGYTF. The CDR3 DNA is TGTGCCAGCAGTTACTCTAGGGAGATCCACTATGGCTACACCTTC.

The chain links TRBV2 to TRBJ1-1; the D is unclear. V was clipped by 8 bases and J by 1 base, with 17 bases between them. The CDR3 loop spans 15 amino acids. Germline CDR1 SNHLY, CDR2 FYNNEI. The CDR3 reads CASGPSGGRNTEAFF. CDR3 bases: TGTGCCAGCGGCCCCTCAGGCGGGAGGAACACTGAAGCTTTCTTT.

V gene TRBV19 combines with J gene TRBJ1-2; TRBD1 agrees at 10 bases. Trimming removed 7 bases from V and 5 bases from J; junction bases left unmatched: 13. The CDR3 sequence is 16 residues long. CDR1 is LNHDA, CDR2 SQIVND, per germline (reference sequence). This chain's CDR3 is CASKRVSGTGDYGYTF. The CDR3, as DNA: TGTGCCAGTAAGAGGGTTTCCGGGACAGGGGATTATGGCTACACCTTC.

The chain links TRBV28 to TRBJ2-7, with 8 bases matching TRBD2. Germline V lookup: CDR1 MDHEN, CDR2 SYDVKM. J lost 4 bases, V lost 6 bases, and 11 bases had no gene match. The CDR3 runs to 15 residues. The CDR3 DNA follows: TGTGCCAGCAGGTCATCCGGGACTAGGCTTTACGAGCAGTACTTC. The encoded protein is CASRSSGTRLYEQYF.

This sequence joins TRBV6-2 or TRBV6-3 and TRBJ2-7, with TRBD2 identical over 12 bases. The CDR3 loop spans 14 amino acids. Germline values: CDR1 MNHEY, CDR2 SVGEGT. V dropped 2 bases and J dropped 5; count of bases not matched to a gene: 1. The CDR3 DNA reads TGTGCCAGCAGTTACCTAGCGGGGGGGCACGAGCAGTACTTC. Residues: CASSYLAGGHEQYF.

The chain uses TRBV2 and TRBJ1-6; TRBD1 is a possible D gene (6 bases). The CDR3 sequence is 15 residues long. Trimming pared 8 bases from V and 5 bases from J, leaving 16 bases between. Germline V gives CDR1 SNHLY, CDR2 FYNNEI. This CDR3 reads CASAQDSVNNSPLHF. As DNA, the CDR3 is TGTGCCAGCGCTCAGGACAGCGTCAATAATTCACCCCTCCACTTT.

J is TRBJ2-1 and V is TRBV5-6; 9 nucleotides line up with TRBD1. V shed 4 bases and J 8 bases; nucleotides not matched to a gene: 7. This CDR3 is 14 amino acids long. The V gene's germline CDR1 is SGHDT and CDR2 YYEEEE. The chain's CDR3 is CASSPWTGAHEQFF. The CDR3 bases are TGTGCCAGCAGCCCTTGGACAGGGGCCCATGAGCAGTTCTTC.

This clone has a handful of counts. The chain has TRBV5-4 and TRBJ1-1, with 7 bases identical to TRBD1. CDR1 and CDR2 (germline): SGHNT, YYREEE (reference sequence). CDR3 size: 14 residues. V trimming: 4 bases; J trimming: 5 bases; junction bases outside the gene matches: 8. The chain's CDR3 is CASSPDRVRTEAFF. The CDR3 nucleotides read TGTGCCAGCAGCCCCGACAGGGTACGAACTGAAGCTTTCTTT.

The CDR3 sequence is CAWSGTGNDGYTF. DNA of the CDR3: TGTGCCTGGAGTGGGACCGGGAATGACGGCTACACCTTC. The rearrangement joins TRBV30 to TRBJ1-2; D not certain. V lost 1 base and J lost 8, with 14 bases in between. The CDR3 has 13 residues. Germline assignment: CDR1 GTSNPN and CDR2 SVGIG (reference sequence).

The J gene is TRBJ2-2, the V gene TRBV7-9; D is unresolved. Germline V gene data show CDR1 as SEHNR and CDR2 as FQNEAQ (reference sequence). The CDR3 is 15 amino acids. Trimming shortened V by 1 base and J by 0 bases, and 6 bases separated the two germline ends. CDR3 region: CASSLGGPNTGELFF. The CDR3 DNA reads TGTGCCAGCAGCTTAGGTGGGCCGAACACCGGGGAGCTGTTTTTT.

This chain connects TRBV24-1 to TRBJ2-1; D not certain. The CDR3 contains 14 residues. Germline CDR1 is KGHDR and CDR2 is SFDVKD. Trimming stripped 0 bases from V and 8 bases from J, with 10 bases between. CDR3 residues: CATSDLHSVDEQFF. CDR3 sequence (DNA): TGTGCCACCAGTGATTTGCACTCGGTGGATGAGCAGTTCTTC.

The chain joins TRBV28 to TRBJ1-2, with D hard to call. Trimming removed 3 bases from V and 6 bases from J, with 14 bases in between. CDR1 MDHEN and CDR2 SYDVKM come from the germline V gene. The CDR3 extends over 14 amino acids. CDR3 nucleotide sequence: TGTGCCAGCAGTTTGTCAGGCCAGTGGAATGGCTACACCTTC. This translates into CASSLSGQWNGYTF.

The chain combines TRBV5-1 with TRBJ2-1; maybe TRBD1 (5 bases). The CDR3 is made up of 15 amino acids. Looked up from germline, CDR1 is SGHRS and CDR2 is YFSETQ. V was cut by 0 bases and J by 5 bases, with 12 bases left in between. The CDR3 is CASSLAWGTNNEQFF. Here the CDR3 DNA reads TGCGCCAGCAGCTTGGCCTGGGGCACCAACAATGAGCAGTTCTTC.

This rearrangement joins TRBV7-9 to TRBJ2-1; D gene unclear. The CDR3 runs 12 residues. Germline V gene lookup returns CDR1 SEHNR and CDR2 FQNEAQ (reference sequence). V was shortened by 5 bases and J by 8 bases, with 10 bases between the two germline ends. The CDR3 nucleotides read TGTGCCAGCAGCCGGATCCGGGATGAGCAGTTCTTC. Protein sequence: CASSRIRDEQFF. Complete variable domain (other parts from reference TRBV7-9 and TRBJ2-1): DTGVSQNPRHKITKRGQNVTFRCDPISEHNRLYWYRQTLGQGPEFLTYFQNEAQLEKSRLLSDRFSAERPKGSFSTLEIQRTEQGDSAMYLCASSRIRDEQFFGPGTRLTVL.

This sequence joins TRBV9 and TRBJ2-7; no firm D call. V was pared by 0 bases and J by 0 bases, with 10 bases between. This CDR3 region has 15 residues. Germline V CDR1 and CDR2: SGDLS, YYNGEE. The CDR3 region is CASSVDSTSSYEQYF. DNA for the CDR3: TGTGCCAGCAGCGTAGACAGCACCAGCTCCTACGAGCAGTACTTC.

There are a few counts of this clone. The chain links TRBV10-2 to TRBJ2-5; 9 bases are a match to TRBD1. The germline V gene has CDR1 WSHSY and CDR2 SAAADI. This CDR3 has 14 residues. J lost 5 bases, V lost 7 bases, and 8 bases had no gene match. CDR3 loop: CASIPGQGGETQYF. In DNA form, the CDR3 reads TGCGCCAGCATTCCGGGACAGGGCGGCGAGACCCAGTACTTC.

The J gene is TRBJ1-2, the V gene TRBV5-1; D might be TRBD1 (6 bases). This CDR3 is built from 13 residues. The V end lost 0 bases, the J end lost 5 bases, and 8 bases lay between the germline ends. The germline gives CDR1 SGHRS, CDR2 YFSETQ. CDR3 loop: CASSLDRAYGYTF. The CDR3 bases are TGCGCCAGCAGCTTGGACAGGGCGTATGGCTACACCTTC.

This rearrangement joins TRBV3-1 (or the pseudogene TRBV3-2) to TRBJ2-5; weak D call: TRBD2 (5 bases). Trimming removed 1 base at V and 9 bases at J, with 21 bases between. CDR1 and CDR2 (germline): LGHDT, YNNKEL (reference sequence). The CDR3 has 16 amino acids. CDR3 DNA: TGTGCCAGCAGCCAAGGGAGTGGTCTAGCCCCGGCGGCCCAGTACTTC. Its translation: CASSQGSGLAPAAQYF.